Following are 31 T cell receptor beta chains from one sample sequenced in a study of graft-versus-host responses after intestinal transplantation. The antigens of these receptors remain unknown. Produced via immunoSEQ multiplex PCR; TCRdb's table is partial and in-frame only. The sample has tens of thousands of clones, about 90% seen once. The sample in question was unstimulated CD8+ T cells sorted from spleen or lymph node cells, obtained before intestinal transplant. The origin of the receptors is a human donor who received an intestinal transplant.

This clone appeared a single time. One end of the junction varies from germline; a read error may be responsible. The chain is built from TRBV13 and TRBJ2-2, with D hard to call. The CDR3 extends over 12 amino acids. The germline V gene encodes CDR1 PRHDT and CDR2 FYEKMQ (reference sequence). The chain's CDR3 is CASSLVSGELFF. In nucleotides, the CDR3 is TGTGCCAGCAGTTTAGTCTCCGGGGAGCTGTTTTTT.

The chain joins TRBV13 to TRBJ1-3, with 8 nucleotides matching TRBD1. The CDR3 totals 13 residues. CDR1 and CDR2 (germline): PRHDT, FYEKMQ (reference sequence). Germline trimming cut 5 bases from V and 8 bases from J; bases unmatched to any gene: 5. The CDR3 sequence: CASSADRADTIYF. CDR3 DNA sequence: TGTGCCAGCAGCGCGGACAGGGCAGACACCATATATTTT.

The gene calls are TRBV9 and TRBJ1-2, with D maybe TRBD1 (6 bases). Germline assignment: CDR1 SGDLS and CDR2 YYNGEE. This CDR3 is 15 amino acids long. V was clipped by 7 bases and J by 2 bases, with 18 bases between them. The CDR3 DNA reads as TGTGCCAGCGCTGAGGGGGGAACGACGAACTATGGCTACACCTTC. It specifies CASAEGGTTNYGYTF.

The chain combines TRBV9 with TRBJ1-6; D may be TRBD1 (6 bases). Deletions cut 3 bases from V and 9 bases from J, with 16 bases between. CDR3 length equals 15 residues. CDR1 is SGDLS, CDR2 YYNGEE, per germline. CDR3 sequence: CASSAPGHLASPLHF. CDR3 DNA: TGTGCCAGCAGCGCGCCGGGACACCTTGCTTCACCCCTCCACTTT.

The chain employs TRBV7-6 and TRBJ2-1, with 11 nucleotides matching TRBD1. With V trimmed by 4 bases and J by 0 bases, 5 bases remained unmatched. CDR1 SGHVS and CDR2 FNYEAQ come from the germline V gene. The CDR3 is 17 amino acids. For the CDR3, the DNA is TGTGCCAGCAGCTCCTGGGACAGGGGGAACTCCTACAATGAGCAGTTCTTC. Translation gives CASSSWDRGNSYNEQFF.

J is TRBJ1-1 and V is TRBV6-5; D is ambiguous. Germline V gene lookup returns CDR1 MNHEY and CDR2 SVGAGI. The V and J ends lost 0 bases and 8 bases respectively, with 10 bases between them. This CDR3 is 13 amino acids long. The CDR3 sequence is CASSYSRVLEAFF. The CDR3 nucleotides are TGTGCCAGCAGTTACTCGAGGGTCCTCGAAGCTTTCTTT.

The CDR3 DNA follows: TGTGCCACCAGCACCTATGGGACGGAAGATTATAATTCACCCCTCCACTTT. This codes for CATSTYGTEDYNSPLHF. The gene calls are TRBV15 and TRBJ1-6; a possible D gene is TRBD1 (5 bases). This CDR3 is 17 amino acids long. Germline V gene data show CDR1 as LNHNV and CDR2 as YYDKDF (reference sequence). Trimming removed 4 bases at V and 4 bases at J, with 17 bases between.

This rearrangement joins TRBV11-2 to TRBJ2-5; 16 bases fit TRBD2. Germline V gene data show CDR1 as SGHAT and CDR2 as FQNNGV. CDR3 size: 19 residues. The J segment lost 2 bases and the V segment lost 6 bases, leaving 12 bases of the junction unmatched. In nucleotides, the CDR3 is TGTGCCAGCAGTCTATCACCGGGACTAGCGGGGGGGTGGCAAGAGACCCAGTACTTC. This sequence encodes CASSLSPGLAGGWQETQYF.

CDR3 in DNA: TGTGCCAGCAGTGGTGTCGTCGGTCAGGGGTCGTACGAGCAGTACTTC. Translation: CASSGVVGQGSYEQYF. The genes are TRBV6-1 and TRBJ2-7; a weak D match, TRBD1 (6 bases). The CDR3 is 16 residues long. Trimming removed 4 bases at V and 4 bases at J, with 20 bases between. Germline V gene data show CDR1 as MNHNS and CDR2 as SASEGT.

The chain uses TRBV30 and TRBJ2-1; D is ambiguous. Per the germline V gene, CDR1 is GTSNPN and CDR2 is SVGIG (reference sequence). The CDR3 loop spans 14 amino acids. The V gene lost 6 bases and the J gene lost 3 bases, with 15 bases spanning the gap. The CDR3 coding sequence is TGTGCCTGCGTAAAACCCATTAACTACAATGAGCAGTTCTTC. Translating it yields CACVKPINYNEQFF.

The chain recombines TRBV5-1 with TRBJ1-3; D is undetermined. V was cut by 1 base and J by 4 bases, with 6 bases left in between. The CDR3 extends over 13 amino acids. From germline, CDR1 is SGHRS and CDR2 YFSETQ. The CDR3 protein is CASSLHEGNTIYF. CDR3 nucleotides: TGCGCCAGCAGCTTGCATGAAGGAAACACCATATATTTT.

The CDR3, as DNA: TGTGCCAGCAGCTTAGAGGGGACCCTTGGTTTGGGGGGGCGATGGGAGACCCAGTACTTC. Translated: CASSLEGTLGLGGRWETQYF. This chain uses TRBV11-2 with TRBJ2-5; D may be TRBD2 (7 bases). Trimming cost V 0 bases and J 5 bases, with 28 bases left between them. CDR1 and CDR2 (germline): SGHAT, FQNNGV. The CDR3 is 20 residues long.

The chain has TRBV9 and TRBJ2-1, with D maybe TRBD2 (5 bases). The V gene lost 2 bases and the J gene lost 6 bases, with 6 bases spanning the gap. The germline V gene has CDR1 SGDLS and CDR2 YYNGEE. The CDR3 is 12 amino acids. The CDR3 loop reads CASSVTSNEQFF. In DNA form, the CDR3 reads TGTGCCAGCAGCGTCACTAGCAATGAGCAGTTCTTC.

A single count supports this clone. The V call is TRBV9, the J call TRBJ2-3; possibly TRBD2 for D (5 bases). Trimming removed 4 bases from V and 8 bases from J, with 14 bases in between. The CDR3 extends over 13 amino acids. Germline CDR1 reads SGDLS; CDR2 reads YYNGEE. In DNA, the CDR3 is TGTGCCAGCAGCTGGAGTGAGCGGCCTACGCAGTATTTT. It specifies CASSWSERPTQYF.

J is TRBJ1-1 and V is TRBV27; D is perhaps TRBD1 (5 bases). This CDR3 is built from 16 residues. Germline-derived CDR1 and CDR2 are MNHEY and SMNVEV (reference sequence). The germline V and J ends were trimmed by 0 bases and 0 bases, with 11 bases remaining between them. CDR3 sequence reads: CASSLSSQGVNTEAFF. The CDR3 bases are TGTGCCAGCAGTTTATCGAGCCAGGGCGTGAACACTGAAGCTTTCTTT.

This clone is labeled medium-sized. This chain links TRBV6-4 with TRBJ2-1; TRBD2 is a possible D gene (6 bases). The V gene lost 0 bases and the J gene lost 0 bases, with 6 bases spanning the gap. Germline CDR1 reads MRHNA; CDR2 reads SNTAGT. The CDR3 extends over 15 amino acids. CDR3 sequence: CASSDSRDSYNEQFF. CDR3 in DNA: TGTGCCAGCAGTGACTCGCGGGACTCCTACAATGAGCAGTTCTTC.

This sequence joins TRBV5-1 and TRBJ2-1; 8 nucleotides line up with TRBD2. This CDR3 comprises 15 residues. The junction had 3 bases not matched to a gene; V was cut back by 4 bases and J by 0 bases. Germline lookup yields CDR1 SGHRS and CDR2 YFSETQ. DNA for the CDR3: TGCGCCAGCAGCCCGGGACTAGACTCCTACAATGAGCAGTTCTTC. Amino acids: CASSPGLDSYNEQFF.

The chain joins TRBV6-5 to TRBJ2-2; 11 nucleotides line up with TRBD2. CDR1 MNHEY and CDR2 SVGAGI come from the germline V gene. The V gene end was trimmed by 2 bases and the J gene end by 6 bases; junction bases not matched to a gene: 2. CDR3 size: 15 residues. CDR3 sequence (DNA): TGTGCCAGCAGTTACATAGCGGGGGGGCCCGGGGAGCTGTTTTTT. The encoded protein is CASSYIAGGPGELFF.

The chain recombines TRBV4-1 with TRBJ1-5; TRBD1 is a possible D gene (5 bases). V lost 3 bases and J lost 4, with 10 bases in between. Germline CDR1 MGHRA, CDR2 YSYEKL. This CDR3 is built from 14 residues. In nucleotides, the CDR3 is TGCGCCAGCAGCCATGGAGACAGTAATCAGCCCCAGCATTTT. Translating it yields CASSHGDSNQPQHF.

The chain couples TRBV2 to TRBJ2-5, with TRBD1 as a possible D gene (5 bases). This CDR3 has 15 residues. The germline gives CDR1 SNHLY, CDR2 FYNNEI. The germline V and J ends were trimmed by 7 bases and 4 bases, with 19 bases remaining between them. This CDR3 is CASNGVTSQGETQYF. The DNA for the CDR3 is TGTGCCAGCAATGGGGTAACAAGCCAGGGAGAGACCCAGTACTTC.

V is TRBV4-2 and J is TRBJ2-1; 8 bases fit TRBD1. Germline V gene lookup returns CDR1 LGHNA and CDR2 YNFKEQ. The V gene end was trimmed by 4 bases and the J gene end by 9 bases; junction bases not matched to a gene: 14. The length of the CDR3 is 16 residues. The CDR3 is CASSPLDREGYGEQFF. DNA of the CDR3: TGTGCCAGCAGCCCTCTGGACAGGGAAGGATATGGTGAGCAGTTCTTC.

The chain joins TRBV6-6 to TRBJ2-7, with 13 nucleotides matching TRBD2. The CDR3 consists of 14 residues. Trimming cost V 6 bases and J 5 bases; bases outside gene matches: 4. Germline V gives CDR1 MNHNY, CDR2 SVGAGI (reference sequence). The CDR3 loop reads CASSGLAGVNEQYF. The CDR3 nucleotides are TGTGCCAGCAGCGGACTAGCGGGGGTTAACGAGCAGTACTTC.

V usage is TRBV15 and J usage is TRBJ2-7; no reliable D call. The CDR3 sequence is 14 residues long. Germline assignment: CDR1 LNHNV and CDR2 YYDKDF (reference sequence). Trimming stripped 0 bases from V and 2 bases from J, with 8 bases between. CDR3 bases: TGTGCCACCAGCAGAGAACAGTCGCCCTACGAGCAGTACTTC. It is translated as CATSREQSPYEQYF.

The rearrangement uses TRBV13 and TRBJ2-4; no reliable D call. V was clipped by 7 bases and J by 0 bases, with 13 bases between them. This CDR3 is 15 amino acids long. In germline, CDR1 is PRHDT, CDR2 FYEKMQ (reference sequence). In nucleotides, the CDR3 is TGTGCCAGCACGAGAAGGGCCGGAGCCAAAAACATTCAGTACTTC. As protein: CASTRRAGAKNIQYF.

This chain uses TRBV5-6 with TRBJ1-5; D is unclear. CDR3 length: 14 residues. V lost 2 bases and J 0 bases, leaving 6 bases between the germline ends. The V gene's germline CDR1 is SGHDT and CDR2 YYEEEE. The CDR3 loop is CASSFGDSNQPQHF. CDR3 in DNA: TGTGCCAGCAGCTTCGGGGATAGCAATCAGCCCCAGCATTTT. The full variable domain, completed using reference TRBV5-6 and TRBJ1-5, is DAGVTQSPTHLIKTRGQQVTLRCSPKSGHDTVSWYQQALGQGPQFIFQYYEEEERQRGNFPDRFSGHQFPNYSSELNVNALLLGDSALYLCASSFGDSNQPQHFGDGTRLSIL.

With respect to this clone: The junction departs from the called germline gene at one end, perhaps through a read error. The chain couples TRBV27 to TRBJ1-3, with D unclear. The CDR3 has 11 residues. Per the germline V gene, CDR1 is MNHEY and CDR2 is SMNVEV (reference sequence). As DNA, the CDR3 is TGTGCCAGCAGCTCTGGGAACACCATATATTTT. This translates into CASSSGNTIYF.

This chain connects TRBV6-6 to TRBJ2-1; perhaps TRBD1 as D (5 bases). This CDR3 is 15 amino acids long. Germline values: CDR1 MNHNY, CDR2 SVGAGI (reference sequence). Trimming left V 6 bases short and J 5 bases short, with 17 bases between. The chain's CDR3 is CASSQPEVGDNEQFF. DNA for the CDR3: TGTGCCAGCAGCCAACCCGAGGTAGGGGACAATGAGCAGTTCTTC.

This chain connects TRBV11-2 to TRBJ1-3; D not resolved. CDR1 and CDR2 from the germline V gene are SGHAT and FQNNGV. The CDR3 covers 12 residues. Trimming cost V 4 bases and J 4 bases, with 5 bases left between them. The CDR3 loop reads CASSSGGNTIYF. The DNA for the CDR3 is TGTGCCAGCAGCTCGGGGGGAAACACCATATATTTT.

V usage is TRBV27 and J usage is TRBJ2-1, with a tentative D call TRBD1 (6 bases). Germline V gene lookup returns CDR1 MNHEY and CDR2 SMNVEV (reference sequence). Trimming took 6 bases from V and 8 from J, leaving 23 bases between them. CDR3 length: 16 residues. The CDR3: CASRHTGSPHYDEQFF. The CDR3 region has the DNA TGTGCCAGCAGACACACAGGGTCCCCCCATTACGATGAGCAGTTCTTC.

This clone was counted a single time. This chain connects TRBV7-6 to TRBJ2-5, with 10 bases matching TRBD2. This CDR3 comprises 15 residues. Per the germline V gene, CDR1 is SGHVS and CDR2 is FNYEAQ. V dropped 5 bases and J dropped 4; count of bases not matched to a gene: 7. CDR3 in amino acids: CASSDELAGSETQYF. The CDR3 DNA sequence: TGTGCCAGCAGCGATGAACTAGCGGGATCAGAGACCCAGTACTTC.

The chain recombines TRBV11-2 with TRBJ1-1; D remains unclear. The CDR3 spans 16 residues. The ends were cut back, 6 bases at V and 0 bases at J, with 17 bases in the middle. Germline assignment: CDR1 SGHAT and CDR2 FQNNGV. The CDR3 sequence: CASSLRPRIVNTEAFF. The DNA for the CDR3 is TGTGCCAGCAGTCTACGGCCTCGGATCGTGAACACTGAAGCTTTCTTT. Full variable domain (rest looked up from reference TRBV11-2 and TRBJ1-1): EAGVAQSPRYKIIEKRQSVAFWCNPISGHATLYWYQQILGQGPKLLIQFQNNGVVDDSQLPKDRFSAERLKGVDSTLKIQPAKLEDSAVYLCASSLRPRIVNTEAFFGQGTRLTVV.